These T cell receptor beta chains were read from a single sample in a study of blood T cell repertoires in COVID-19. Measured with immunoSEQ multiplex PCR; TCRdb has only the in-frame clones, and not every one. The sample includes about 260,000 clones, about 90% of them seen just once. Specimen: peripheral blood. The receptors were sampled from a woman aged 50 to 60 with acute or convalescent COVID-19. Both conserved end residues are part of each CDR3. D genes are given only for firm matches. Where a row states a size, it is once, few, many or the class of an expanded clone; other rows omit it.

J: TRBJ1-1
V: TRBV5-4
D: TRBD1
size: NA
CDR3: CATVGQGATTEAFF
DNA: TGTGCCACCGTGGGACAGGGGGCGACAACTGAAGCTTTCTTT

J: TRBJ2-5
V: TRBV12-3/TRBV12-4
D: TRBD2
size: once
CDR3: CASSPGGQETQYF
DNA: TGTGCCAGCAGTCCGGGAGGCCAAGAGACCCAGTACTTC

J: TRBJ2-7
V: TRBV6-6
D: TRBD2
size: once
CDR3: CASRAGGGYEQYF
DNA: TGTGCCAGCAGGGCGGGAGGCGGATACGAGCAGTACTTC

J: TRBJ1-2
V: TRBV7-8
D: NA
size: NA
CDR3: CASSLAQGRNYGYTF
DNA: TGTGCCAGCAGCTTAGCCCAGGGGCGAAACTATGGCTACACCTTC

J: TRBJ2-3
V: TRBV9
D: TRBD2
size: NA
CDR3: CASSVISSGRRDTQYF
DNA: TGTGCCAGCAGCGTAATATCTAGCGGGAGGAGAGATACGCAGTATTTT

J: TRBJ2-5
V: TRBV5-1
D: NA
size: NA
CDR3: CASSMRTDQETQYF
DNA: TGCGCCAGCAGCATGCGGACAGATCAAGAGACCCAGTACTTC

J: TRBJ1-4
V: TRBV27
D: TRBD1
size: few
CDR3: CASSFRDRDEKLFF
DNA: TGTGCCAGCAGTTTCCGGGACAGAGATGAAAAACTGTTTTTT

J: TRBJ1-4
V: TRBV15
D: NA
size: NA
CDR3: CATSRDLWGGPTNEKLFF
DNA: TGTGCCACCAGCAGAGATTTATGGGGAGGGCCTACTAATGAAAAACTGTTTTTT

J: TRBJ1-2
V: TRBV19
D: NA
size: NA
CDR3: CASSLADPNYGYTF
DNA: TGTGCCAGTAGTCTCGCGGATCCGAACTATGGCTACACCTTC

J: TRBJ2-5
V: TRBV2
D: NA
size: NA
CDR3: CASTSGTKETQYF
DNA: TGTGCCAGCACCTCTGGGACAAAAGAGACCCAGTACTTC

J: TRBJ2-2
V: TRBV19
D: TRBD2
size: NA
CDR3: CASSILAGDAGGELFF
DNA: TGTGCCAGTAGTATCCTAGCGGGAGATGCGGGCGGGGAGCTGTTTTTT

J: TRBJ1-2
V: TRBV7-3
D: TRBD1
size: NA
CDR3: CASSEGGRDGGYTF
DNA: TGTGCCAGCAGCGAAGGGGGCAGGGATGGTGGCTACACCTTC

J: TRBJ2-7
V: TRBV28
D: TRBD2
size: NA
CDR3: CASTPPILAGADEQYF
DNA: TGTGCCAGCACCCCGCCAATTTTAGCGGGAGCTGACGAGCAGTACTTC

J: TRBJ2-1
V: TRBV6-6
D: TRBD2
size: once
CDR3: CASSSSGTHNEQFF
DNA: TGTGCCAGCAGTTCTAGCGGGACCCACAATGAGCAGTTCTTC

J: TRBJ1-2
V: TRBV28
D: TRBD1
size: NA
CDR3: CASSLGQGSYGYTF
DNA: TGTGCCAGCAGTTTAGGACAGGGGAGCTATGGCTACACCTTC

J: TRBJ1-4
V: TRBV4-2
D: NA
size: NA
CDR3: CASSQEEGVNEKLFF
DNA: TGTGCCAGCAGCCAAGAAGAGGGGGTTAATGAAAAACTGTTTTTT

J: TRBJ2-5
V: TRBV3-1/TRBV3-2
D: TRBD1
size: NA
CDR3: CASSHRPGQGYETQYF
DNA: TGTGCCAGCAGCCATAGACCGGGACAGGGGTATGAGACCCAGTACTTC

J: TRBJ2-3
V: TRBV5-4
D: NA
size: NA
CDR3: CASSLVQGEDTQYF
DNA: TGTGCCAGCAGCTTGGTACAGGGTGAAGATACGCAGTATTTT

J: TRBJ2-3
V: TRBV9
D: TRBD2
size: NA
CDR3: CASSQTLAGGTDTQYF
DNA: TGTGCCAGCAGCCAAACCCTAGCGGGAGGGACAGATACGCAGTATTTT

J: TRBJ1-6
V: TRBV14
D: NA
size: NA
CDR3: CASSTRGSPLHF
DNA: TGTGCCAGCAGCACCAGAGGGTCACCCCTCCACTTT

J: TRBJ2-1
V: TRBV5-4
D: TRBD1
size: NA
CDR3: CASIPSGTGSYNEQFF
DNA: TGTGCCAGCATTCCTTCCGGGACAGGGTCTTACAATGAGCAGTTCTTC

J: TRBJ2-7
V: TRBV7-3
D: TRBD2
size: NA
CDR3: CASSPQRDSYEQYF
DNA: TGTGCCAGCAGCCCCCAGCGGGACTCGTACGAGCAGTACTTC

J: TRBJ1-5
V: TRBV28
D: NA
size: NA
CDR3: CASDGVSNQPQHF
DNA: TGTGCCTCGGACGGGGTGAGCAATCAGCCCCAGCATTTT

J: TRBJ2-5
V: TRBV29-1
D: TRBD1
size: NA
CDR3: CSVNRGTETQYF
DNA: TGCAGCGTAAACAGGGGGACGGAGACCCAGTACTTC

J: TRBJ1-2
V: TRBV5-1
D: TRBD1
size: NA
CDR3: CASSLGTGPVHGYTF
DNA: TGCGCCAGCAGCTTGGGGACAGGACCGGTGCATGGCTACACCTTC

J: TRBJ1-1
V: TRBV28
D: NA
size: NA
CDR3: CASSFLPVNTEAFF
DNA: TGTGCCAGCAGTTTTTTGCCAGTAAACACTGAAGCTTTCTTT

J: TRBJ1-3
V: TRBV4-1
D: NA
size: NA
CDR3: CASSQVREPNIYF
DNA: TGCGCCAGCAGCCAAGTCCGAGAACCCAACATATATTTT

J: TRBJ1-2
V: TRBV24-1
D: NA
size: NA
CDR3: CATSDPLTGGGDGYTF
DNA: TGTGCCACCAGTGATCCTCTAACGGGGGGAGGTGATGGCTACACCTTC

J: TRBJ2-3
V: TRBV5-1
D: NA
size: NA
CDR3: CASSLSGTDTQYF
DNA: TGCGCCAGCAGCTTGTCAGGTACAGATACGCAGTATTTT

J: TRBJ2-5
V: TRBV28
D: TRBD2
size: NA
CDR3: CASSYSGRPQETQYF
DNA: TGTGCCAGCAGTTATAGCGGGAGGCCTCAAGAGACCCAGTACTTC